The TCR beta chain described here comes from a study of T cell responses to AZD1222 COVID-19 vaccine. Study observations and caveats: Females made up more of the donors, who were largely white British, and clonal diversity may have come out too low. Nearly half of spike-specific TCRs reportedly go after variant regions that carry no mutations. Vaccination with two AZD1222 doses was followed by a rise in Spike-specific TCR breadth and depth. Only five or six people who got AZD1222 tested seropositive at baseline.

Of note for this clone: The antigen is undetermined.

Germline V gene data show CDR1 as LGHDT and CDR2 as YNNKEL (reference sequence). V lost 6 bases to trimming and J lost 1 base; unmatched junction nucleotides: 4. The CDR3 sequence is 15 residues long. Assay used: immunoSEQ multiplex PCR; TCRdb lists only in-frame clones, some missing. Of 100,000 to 140,000 clones in the sample, about 90% are singletons; the top ten hold over 7%. This sequence was found in an adult who received the AZD1222 COVID-19 vaccine. The chain carries TRBV3-1 (or the pseudogene TRBV3-2) and TRBJ2-2; 8 bases line up with TRBD1. The starting material was peripheral blood, obtained 28 days after the second AZD1222 dose. CDR3 region: CASRFGTGNTGELFF. CDR3 coding DNA: TGTGCCAGCAGATTCGGGACAGGGAACACCGGGGAGCTGTTTTTT.